This T cell receptor (beta chain) was retrieved from a study of tumor-infiltrating lymphocytes in oesophageal squamous cell carcinoma. MiXCR was run by TCRdb on the PCR reads, yielding one entry per CDR3 protein. The sample has about 18,000 distinct CDR3 sequences, 44% seen once. Germline trimming cut 3 bases from V and 5 bases from J; bases unmatched to any gene: 9. The germline V gene encodes CDR1 GTSNPN and CDR2 SVGIG (reference sequence). CDR3 length equals 14 residues. The sequence was obtained from a female donor with esophageal squamous cell carcinoma. V gene TRBV30 combines with J gene TRBJ1-2; 7 bases are shared with TRBD1. The source material was blood. CDR3 coding DNA: TGTGCCTGGAGGGCGACAGGGAACTGGTATGGCTACACCTTC. Translated, it gives CAWRATGNWYGYTF.